The 7 T cell receptor beta chains below come from one sample, sequenced in a study of cytotoxic CD8 clonotypes in ibrutinib-treated CLL. TCRdb's copy holds only in-frame clones and misses some; the assay was immunoSEQ multiplex PCR. The table has 80,000 to 95,000 clones, roughly 80% seen once. The input for sequencing was PBMCs, taken after 12 months of ibrutinib treatment. These receptors originate from a human donor with chronic lymphocytic leukemia.

A word on this clone: Germline and junction disagree at one end, which may indicate a read error. The chain carries TRBV4-1 and TRBJ1-5; possible D gene TRBD1, 5 bases. CDR1 is MGHRA and CDR2 is YSYEKL in the germline V gene. The CDR3 length is 16 residues. CDR3 sequence reads: CVSSQDPARVNRAQHF. Here the CDR3 DNA reads TGCGTCAGCAGCCAAGATCCGGCCAGGGTCAATCGGGCCCAGCATTTT.

Worth noting for this clone: Other DNA sequences in this specimen translate into the identical CDR3. This chain joins TRBV7-9 and TRBJ1-4, with TRBD1 matching over 7 bases. After removal of 5 bases from V and 7 bases from J, the junction contained 7 bases not matched to a gene. CDR1 and CDR2 (germline): SEHNR, FQNEAQ (reference sequence). The CDR3 is made up of 14 amino acids. The CDR3 here is CASSLRGLGEKLFF. CDR3 sequence (DNA): TGTGCCAGCAGCCTCAGGGGGTTAGGTGAAAAACTGTTTTTT.

This chain joins TRBV27 and TRBJ2-1, with 7 positions matching TRBD2. Germline V gene data show CDR1 as MNHEY and CDR2 as SMNVEV (reference sequence). The CDR3 loop spans 14 amino acids. The V segment lost 6 bases and the J segment 7 bases; nucleotides outside the gene matches: 9. CDR3 DNA: TGTGCCAGCAGCCGGACCCCGCGGGGGAATGAGCAGTTCTTC. It is translated as CASSRTPRGNEQFF.

The gene calls are TRBV5-1 and TRBJ2-5; 8 bases agree with TRBD1. Germline V gives CDR1 SGHRS, CDR2 YFSETQ. This CDR3 spans 16 amino acids. Trimming took 3 bases from V and 5 from J; bases not matched to a gene: 12. DNA of the CDR3: TGCGCCAGCAGCTGGCCCCAGGACAGGGCCAAGGAGACCCAGTACTTC. Translating it yields CASSWPQDRAKETQYF.

This clone was seen just once. The gene calls are TRBV30 and TRBJ1-6; no reliable D call. Germline values: CDR1 GTSNPN, CDR2 SVGIG (reference sequence). Trimming removed 6 bases from V and 4 bases from J, with 13 bases in between. The length of the CDR3 is 14 residues. CDR3 sequence (DNA): TGTGCCTGCCCCAGCGGGGAGTATAATTCACCCCTCCACTTT. This translates into CACPSGEYNSPLHF.

The chain has TRBV4-3 and TRBJ1-6, with D hard to call. This CDR3 is built from 16 residues. CDR1 and CDR2 from the germline V gene are LGHNA and YSLEER. Trimming removed 2 bases at V and 9 bases at J, with 17 bases between. The CDR3, as DNA: TGCGCCAGCAGCCAAAGCGCGGGCGGGGTGCGTTCACCCCTCCACTTT. As protein: CASSQSAGGVRSPLHF.

The chain couples TRBV5-1 to TRBJ2-3; D may be TRBD2 (5 bases). CDR3 length equals 16 residues. The ends were cut back, 0 bases at V and 0 bases at J, with 11 bases in the middle. Germline assignment: CDR1 SGHRS and CDR2 YFSETQ. CDR3 loop: CASSLGASPSTDTQYF. As DNA, the CDR3 is TGCGCCAGCAGCTTGGGGGCTAGCCCTAGCACAGATACGCAGTATTTT.